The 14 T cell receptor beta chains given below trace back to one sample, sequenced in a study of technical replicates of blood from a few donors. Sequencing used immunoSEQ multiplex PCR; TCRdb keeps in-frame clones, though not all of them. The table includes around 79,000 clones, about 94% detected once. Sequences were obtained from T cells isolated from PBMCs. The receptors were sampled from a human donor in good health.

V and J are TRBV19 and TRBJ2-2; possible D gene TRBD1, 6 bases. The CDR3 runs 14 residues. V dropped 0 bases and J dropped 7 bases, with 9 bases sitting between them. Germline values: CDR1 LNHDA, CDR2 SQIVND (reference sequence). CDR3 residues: CASSIDRGFGELFF. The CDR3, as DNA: TGTGCCAGTAGTATAGACAGGGGATTCGGGGAGCTGTTTTTT.

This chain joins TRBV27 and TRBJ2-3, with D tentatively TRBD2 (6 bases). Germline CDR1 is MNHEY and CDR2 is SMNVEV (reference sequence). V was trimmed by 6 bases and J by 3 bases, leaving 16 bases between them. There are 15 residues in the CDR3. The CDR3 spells CASSPGSRGTDTQYF. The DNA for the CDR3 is TGTGCCAGCAGCCCTGGGTCTCGGGGGACAGATACGCAGTATTTT.

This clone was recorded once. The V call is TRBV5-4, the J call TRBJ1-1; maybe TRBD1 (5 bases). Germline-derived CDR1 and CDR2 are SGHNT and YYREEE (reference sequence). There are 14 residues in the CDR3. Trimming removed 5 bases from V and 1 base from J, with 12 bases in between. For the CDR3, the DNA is TGTGCCAGCAGGGGGGGAGGTGAGAACACTGAAGCTTTCTTT. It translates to CASRGGGENTEAFF.

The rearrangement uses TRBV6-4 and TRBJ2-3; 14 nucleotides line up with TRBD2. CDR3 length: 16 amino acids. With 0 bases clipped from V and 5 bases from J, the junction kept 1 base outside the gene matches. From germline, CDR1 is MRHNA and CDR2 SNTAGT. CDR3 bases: TGTGCCAGCAGTGACTCGGGGACTAGCGGGGGAGATACGCAGTATTTT. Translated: CASSDSGTSGGDTQYF.

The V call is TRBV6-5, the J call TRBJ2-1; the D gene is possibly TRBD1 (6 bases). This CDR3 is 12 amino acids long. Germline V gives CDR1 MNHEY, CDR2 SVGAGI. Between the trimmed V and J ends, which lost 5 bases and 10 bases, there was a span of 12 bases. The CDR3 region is CASSTTGSEQFF. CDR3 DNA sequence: TGTGCCAGCAGTACGACAGGCTCGGAGCAGTTCTTC.

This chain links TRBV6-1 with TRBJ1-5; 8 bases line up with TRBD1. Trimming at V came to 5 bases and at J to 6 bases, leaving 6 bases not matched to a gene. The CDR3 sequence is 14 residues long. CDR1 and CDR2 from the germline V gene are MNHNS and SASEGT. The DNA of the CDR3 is TGTGCCAGCAGTCGACAGGGGACATCTCAGCCCCAGCATTTT. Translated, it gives CASSRQGTSQPQHF.

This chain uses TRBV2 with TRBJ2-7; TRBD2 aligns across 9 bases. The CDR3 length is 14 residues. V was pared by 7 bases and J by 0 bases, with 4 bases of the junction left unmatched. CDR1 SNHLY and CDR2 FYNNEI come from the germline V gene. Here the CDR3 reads CASKLAGSSYEQYF. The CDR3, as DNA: TGTGCCAGCAAACTAGCGGGTAGCTCCTACGAGCAGTACTTC. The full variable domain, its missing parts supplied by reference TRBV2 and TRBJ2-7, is EPEVTQTPSHQVTQMGQEVILRCVPISNHLYFYWYRQILGQKVEFLVSFYNNEISEKSEIFDDQFSVERPDGSNFTLKIRSTKLEDSAMYFCASKLAGSSYEQYFGPGTRLTVT.

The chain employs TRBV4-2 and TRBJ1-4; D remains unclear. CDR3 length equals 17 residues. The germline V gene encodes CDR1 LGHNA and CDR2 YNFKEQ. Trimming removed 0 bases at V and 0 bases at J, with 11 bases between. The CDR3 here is CASSQDWQEATNEKLFF. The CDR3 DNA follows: TGTGCCAGCAGCCAAGATTGGCAGGAAGCAACTAATGAAAAACTGTTTTTT.

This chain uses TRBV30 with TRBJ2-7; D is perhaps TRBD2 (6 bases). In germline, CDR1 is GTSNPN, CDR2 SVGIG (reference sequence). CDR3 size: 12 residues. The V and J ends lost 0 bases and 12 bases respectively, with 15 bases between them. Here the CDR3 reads CAWSVSEGFRYF. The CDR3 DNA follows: TGTGCCTGGAGTGTATCGGAGGGGTTTCGGTACTTC.

The CDR3 loop is CASSEAYSRATDTQYF. Written as DNA, the CDR3 is TGTGCCAGCAGTGAAGCGTATAGCAGGGCGACAGATACGCAGTATTTT. The chain employs TRBV2 and TRBJ2-3, with a weak D call TRBD1 (5 bases). Germline CDR1 reads SNHLY; CDR2 reads FYNNEI. Trimming left V 0 bases short and J 3 bases short, with 13 bases between. The CDR3 totals 16 residues.

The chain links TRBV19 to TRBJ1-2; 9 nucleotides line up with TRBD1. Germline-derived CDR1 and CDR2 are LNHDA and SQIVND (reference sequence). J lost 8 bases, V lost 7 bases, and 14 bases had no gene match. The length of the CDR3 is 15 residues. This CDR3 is CASTQITGTGIGYTF. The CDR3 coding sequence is TGTGCCAGTACCCAGATCACCGGGACAGGGATCGGCTACACCTTC.

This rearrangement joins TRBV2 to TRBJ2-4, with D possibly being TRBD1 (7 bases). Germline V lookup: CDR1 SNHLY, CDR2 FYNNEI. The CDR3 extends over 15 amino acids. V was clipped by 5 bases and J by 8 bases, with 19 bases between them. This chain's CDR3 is CASSPQGGGGHIQYF. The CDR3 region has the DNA TGTGCCAGCAGTCCCCAGGGGGGCGGAGGGCACATTCAGTACTTC.

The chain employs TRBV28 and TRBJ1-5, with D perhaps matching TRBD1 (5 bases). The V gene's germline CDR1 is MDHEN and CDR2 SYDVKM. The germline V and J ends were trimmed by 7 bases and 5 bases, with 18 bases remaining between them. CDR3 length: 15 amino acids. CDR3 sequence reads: CASTLLRDSYQPQHF. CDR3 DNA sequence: TGTGCCAGCACCCTACTCAGGGATTCGTATCAGCCCCAGCATTTT.

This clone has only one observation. The chain's CDR3 is CSASRVNEQFF. The CDR3, as DNA: TGCAGTGCTAGCCGGGTGAATGAGCAGTTCTTC. The rearrangement joins TRBV20-1 to TRBJ2-1; no firm D call. V gave up 3 bases and J gave up 7 bases, with 7 bases separating them. CDR3 length equals 11 residues. The germline V gene has CDR1 DFQATT and CDR2 SNEGSKA (reference sequence).